These T cell receptor beta chains were read from a single sample in a study of blood T cell repertoires in COVID-19. The protocol was immunoSEQ multiplex PCR, while the TCRdb copy is restricted to in-frame clones and leaves out a portion. Of under 350,000 clones listed, around 88% were seen once; the top ten hold roughly 4.8%. The material sequenced was peripheral blood. The source of these receptors is a man aged 35-49 years with acute or convalescent COVID-19. CDR3s include the opening cysteine and the closing phenylalanine or tryptophan. D genes are given only for firm matches. Size is omitted from some rows. Given values are once, few, many or a class for expanded clones.

TRBD1 | - | TRBJ1-5 | TRBV12-3/TRBV12-4 | CASGDRGQPQHF | TGTGCCAGCGGGGACAGGGGGCAGCCCCAGCATTTT
TRBD1 | once | TRBJ2-3 | TRBV11-2 | CASSRRGQGVTGADTQYF | TGTGCCAGCAGTCGAAGGGGACAGGGGGTGACAGGCGCAGATACGCAGTATTTT
TRBD1 | - | TRBJ2-2 | TRBV11-3 | CASSQQGAAGELFF | TGTGCCAGCAGCCAACAGGGGGCGGCCGGGGAGCTGTTTTTT
- | few | TRBJ2-3 | TRBV24-1 | CATSDRSSTDTQYF | TGTGCCACCAGTGATAGGAGTAGCACAGATACGCAGTATTTT
- | - | TRBJ1-4 | TRBV7-9 | CASSPGQANEKLFF | TGTGCCAGCAGCCCGGGACAAGCTAATGAAAAACTGTTTTTT
- | - | TRBJ1-2 | TRBV6-5 | CASSGGVSLYGYTF | TGTGCCAGCAGCGGGGGGGTGAGCTTATATGGCTACACCTTC
TRBD2 | - | TRBJ2-3 | TRBV27 | CASSFRLAGAGGTDTQYF | TGTGCCAGCAGTTTCAGACTAGCGGGGGCCGGGGGAACAGATACGCAGTATTTT
- | - | TRBJ2-2 | TRBV12-3/TRBV12-4 | CASSLQASGELFF | TGTGCCAGCAGTTTACAGGCGAGCGGGGAGCTGTTTTTT
- | - | TRBJ1-5 | TRBV12-3/TRBV12-4 | CASTLNSNQPQHF | TGTGCCAGCACACTAAATAGCAATCAGCCCCAGCATTTT
TRBD1 | - | TRBJ2-7 | TRBV18 | CASRTGGIDEQYF | TGTGCCAGCCGAACAGGGGGGATTGATGAGCAGTACTTC
TRBD1 | - | TRBJ2-6 | TRBV18 | CASSPGQLAGANVLTF | TGTGCCAGCTCACCGGGACAGCTCGCCGGGGCCAACGTCCTGACTTTC
- | - | TRBJ1-2 | TRBV7-2 | CASSSREGYGYTF | TGTGCCAGCAGCTCCCGGGAGGGTTATGGCTACACCTTC
- | once | TRBJ1-6 | TRBV2 | CASGERTYNSPLHF | TGTGCCAGCGGTGAGCGAACCTATAATTCACCCCTCCACTTT
TRBD2 | - | TRBJ2-3 | TRBV19 | CAASSSGGTDTQYF | TGTGCCGCTAGTTCTAGCGGGGGCACAGATACGCAGTATTTT
- | - | TRBJ1-1 | TRBV7-9 | CASSLEGGYTEAFF | TGTGCCAGCAGCTTAGAAGGCGGCTACACTGAAGCTTTCTTT
- | - | TRBJ2-3 | TRBV7-9 | CASSLGLGHMGDTQYF | TGTGCCAGCTCCTTGGGACTGGGGCATATGGGAGATACGCAGTATTTT
TRBD1 | - | TRBJ1-6 | TRBV12-5 | CASGLGDSNSPLHF | TGTGCTAGTGGTCTAGGGGACAGCAATTCACCCCTCCACTTT
- | - | TRBJ1-6 | TRBV19 | CASSFTGRSPLHF | TGTGCCAGTAGTTTTACAGGGCGTTCACCCCTCCACTTT
- | - | TRBJ1-2 | TRBV5-4 | CASSLDLGQIPPGYTF | TGTGCCAGCAGCCTAGACTTGGGTCAGATCCCCCCAGGCTACACCTTC
TRBD1 | - | TRBJ2-7 | TRBV11-2 | CASSLQGVISYEQYF | TGTGCCAGCAGCTTACAGGGGGTTATCTCCTACGAGCAGTACTTC
- | - | TRBJ1-1 | TRBV6-5 | CASHDRSHTEAFF | TGTGCCAGCCACGACAGATCCCACACTGAAGCTTTCTTT
TRBD1 | - | TRBJ1-1 | TRBV10-3 | CAISESDRVYTEAFF | TGTGCCATCAGTGAGTCGGACAGGGTGTACACTGAAGCTTTCTTT
TRBD1 | - | TRBJ2-4 | TRBV5-6 | CASSFRGRGNIQYF | TGTGCCAGCAGTTTCAGGGGGCGCGGGAACATTCAGTACTTC
- | - | TRBJ1-1 | TRBV10-2 | CASVRGVSTEAFF | TGCGCCAGCGTCCGCGGGGTTAGCACTGAAGCTTTCTTT
- | - | TRBJ1-3 | TRBV5-1 | CASSLGAQEGTIYF | TGCGCCAGCAGCTTGGGTGCACAGGAAGGCACCATATATTTT
TRBD1 | few | TRBJ1-1 | TRBV27 | CASRSMGQGGTEAFF | TGTGCCAGCAGGTCGATGGGACAGGGAGGCACTGAAGCTTTCTTT
- | - | TRBJ2-7 | TRBV7-6 | CASTAILQGEQYF | TGTGCCAGCACTGCCATTTTACAGGGTGAGCAGTACTTC
- | - | TRBJ1-3 | TRBV6-6 | CASSREGQGFSNTIYF | TGTGCCAGCAGTCGAGAGGGGCAGGGGTTTTCAAACACCATATATTTT
- | - | TRBJ1-1 | TRBV5-4 | CASSPLGRMNTEAFF | TGTGCCAGCAGCCCCCTGGGGCGCATGAACACTGAAGCTTTCTTT
- | - | TRBJ1-5 | TRBV30 | CAWSPPAVLQPQHF | TGTGCCTGGAGTCCCCCGGCGGTGTTGCAGCCCCAGCATTTT
- | - | TRBJ1-1 | TRBV11-2 | CASSLVPGWDEAFF | TGTGCCAGCAGCTTAGTACCAGGGTGGGATGAAGCTTTCTTT
TRBD2 | - | TRBJ2-7 | TRBV4-2 | CASSQVGAGAAYEQYF | TGTGCCAGCAGCCAAGTAGGAGCGGGGGCCGCCTACGAGCAGTACTTC
TRBD2 | - | TRBJ2-1 | TRBV10-3 | CAISESSGGYNEQFF | TGTGCCATCAGTGAGTCGTCGGGGGGATACAATGAGCAGTTCTTC
- | - | TRBJ1-6 | TRBV4-1 | CASSQVGQGNSPLHF | TGCGCCAGCAGCCAAGTCGGTCAGGGAAATTCACCCCTCCACTTT
TRBD1 | - | TRBJ1-5 | TRBV12-5 | CASALRQGLDQPQHF | TGTGCTAGTGCCCTCCGACAGGGACTGGATCAGCCCCAGCATTTT
TRBD1 | - | TRBJ1-1 | TRBV6-5 | CASNLDRPSTEAFF | TGTGCCAGCAATCTGGACAGGCCGAGCACTGAAGCTTTCTTT
- | - | TRBJ1-5 | TRBV4-1 | CASSPEGGARQPQHF | TGCGCCAGCAGCCCAGAAGGAGGGGCCCGACAGCCCCAGCATTTT
- | - | TRBJ2-2 | TRBV12-3/TRBV12-4 | CASSLIGGELFF | TGTGCCAGCAGTTTAATCGGCGGGGAGCTGTTTTTT
TRBD1 | - | TRBJ2-3 | TRBV7-2 | CASSLTGTGWTDTQYF | TGTGCCAGCAGCCTAACCGGGACAGGGTGGACAGATACGCAGTATTTT
TRBD1 | - | TRBJ1-1 | TRBV5-8 | CASSSRDRSEAFF | TGTGCCAGCAGCTCCCGGGACAGGTCTGAGGCTTTCTTT
- | once | TRBJ1-5 | TRBV7-2 | CASSFSSNQPQHF | TGTGCCAGCAGCTTCAGTAGCAATCAGCCCCAGCATTTT
TRBD1 | - | TRBJ1-2 | TRBV30 | CAWSRDRVSLNYGYTF | TGTGCCTGGAGCCGGGACAGGGTCTCCCTTAACTATGGCTACACCTTC
TRBD1 | - | TRBJ1-4 | TRBV5-1 | CASSPQGVGEKLFF | TGCGCCAGCAGCCCACAGGGGGTAGGGGAAAAACTGTTTTTT
- | - | TRBJ1-1 | TRBV12-5 | CASGSFNTEAFF | TGTGCTAGTGGTTCCTTTAACACTGAAGCTTTCTTT
- | - | TRBJ2-2 | TRBV11-2 | CASSPGLRVTGELFF | TGTGCCAGCAGCCCGGGTCTCCGAGTCACCGGGGAGCTGTTTTTT
TRBD2 | - | TRBJ2-2 | TRBV5-1 | CASSFSSGGPGELFF | TGCGCCAGCAGCTTCTCCAGCGGGGGGCCCGGGGAGCTGTTTTTT
- | - | TRBJ1-5 | TRBV2 | CASSDRAGPSNQPQHF | TGTGCCAGCAGTGATCGCGCGGGCCCGTCGAATCAGCCCCAGCATTTT
- | once | TRBJ1-1 | TRBV19 | CASSIGLGSEAFF | TGTGCCAGTAGTATTGGTTTGGGGAGTGAAGCTTTCTTT
TRBD1 | - | TRBJ2-7 | TRBV2 | CARGTGYEQYF | TGTGCCAGAGGGACAGGCTACGAGCAGTACTTC
- | - | TRBJ2-5 | TRBV4-2 | CASSQRVRGSGEETQYF | TGTGCCAGCAGCCAAAGGGTTAGGGGGAGCGGGGAAGAGACCCAGTACTTC
- | - | TRBJ1-5 | TRBV7-2 | CASSLAHRGLGQPQHF | TGTGCCAGCAGCTTAGCGCATCGGGGGTTGGGTCAGCCCCAGCATTTT
- | - | TRBJ2-3 | TRBV5-1 | CAISKGGSTDTQYF | TGCGCCATCTCGAAAGGGGGTAGCACAGATACGCAGTATTTT
- | - | TRBJ2-7 | TRBV27 | CASSSPYRSYEQYF | TGTGCCAGCAGTTCCCCCTACAGGTCCTACGAGCAGTACTTC
- | - | TRBJ1-1 | TRBV7-6 | CASSSSRNTEAFF | TGTGCCAGCAGCTCCTCGAGGAACACTGAAGCTTTCTTT
- | - | TRBJ1-2 | TRBV20-1 | CSASDFYGYTF | TGCAGTGCATCGGACTTCTATGGCTACACCTTC